This TCR beta chain was sequenced for a study of vaccination effects on CD4 cells after COVID-19. Study as a whole: ViraFEST expansion of antigen-specific CD4+ T cells with viral peptide pools preceded sequencing.

Only in-frame clones appear in the TCRdb table, and some are missing; sequencing was by immunoSEQ multiplex PCR. The table has fewer than 60,000 clones, around four fifths seen once. At the end of 10 days of culture, CD4+ T cells were isolated. Vaccine administered to participants consisted of two doses of either BNT162b2 or mRNA-1273. The authors replaced half the medium with IL-2 medium on days 3 and 7. To note about this clone: Its target is not known.

The clonotype originates from a human donor who received a COVID-19 vaccine. The sequenced sample was CD4+ T cells from PBMCs cultured without peptide, obtained after COVID-19 vaccination.

The CDR3 nucleotides are TGTGCCAGTAGTATTGGAGGACTAGCGGGGAGCTCCTACAATGAGCAGTTCTTC. This translates into CASSIGGLAGSSYNEQFF. The V and J genes are TRBV19 and TRBJ2-1, with 12 bases fitting TRBD2. V lost 3 bases and J lost 0; bases outside the gene matches: 6. CDR1 and CDR2 from the germline V gene are LNHDA and SQIVND (reference sequence). This CDR3 has 18 residues. The entire variable domain, with the rest obtained from reference TRBV19 and TRBJ2-1, is as follows: DGGITQSPKYLFRKEGQNVTLSCEQNLNHDAMYWYRQDPGQGLRLIYYSQIVNDFQKGDIAEGYSVSREKKESFPLTVTSAQKNPTAFYLCASSIGGLAGSSYNEQFFGPGTRLTVL.